What follows are 10 T cell receptor beta chains derived from one specimen sequenced in a study of spatial heterogeneity in lung cancer. Study observations and caveats: Intratumoral expanded alpha and beta TCR counts were found to track tumor mutation counts.

Time point meaning: sample taken at primary tumor resection. TCRdb re-called the 5' RACE reads through MiXCR, storing one row per CDR3 protein. The table shows some 3,500 distinct CDR3 sequences, with roughly 4.7% occurring only once. Their specific antigens are unknown. The specimen was lung tumor tissue, collected at surgery. The receptors derive from a female donor with early-stage non-small cell lung cancer.

This clonotype showed up many times. V and J are TRBV10-3 and TRBJ2-7; 14 bases align to TRBD2. CDR1 is ENHRY, CDR2 SYGVKD, per germline. This CDR3 has 20 residues. V trimming: 3 bases; J trimming: 3 bases; junction bases outside the gene matches: 16. CDR3 loop: CAISDRGLAGAIGAIYEQYF. CDR3 nucleotides: TGTGCCATCAGTGACAGGGGACTAGCGGGAGCTATCGGTGCCATCTACGAGCAGTACTTC.

This clonotype was seen a few times. J is TRBJ2-1 and V is TRBV20-1; D gene ambiguous. V gave up 6 bases and J gave up 8 bases, with 14 bases separating them. Germline loops: CDR1 DFQATT, CDR2 SNEGSKA (reference sequence). This CDR3 comprises 12 residues. The CDR3 bases are TGCAGTGCCAAAGTGGGTGGGCATGAGCAGTTCTTC. It encodes CSAKVGGHEQFF.

This clonotype is termed medium-sized. J is TRBJ2-1 and V is TRBV9, with D perhaps being TRBD1 or TRBD2 (5 bases each). V was pared by 3 bases and J by 5 bases, with 9 bases between. Germline V gives CDR1 SGDLS, CDR2 YYNGEE. CDR3 length: 13 amino acids. CDR3 DNA sequence: TGTGCCAGCAGCGCCGGGGCCAACAATGAGCAGTTCTTC. This gives the protein CASSAGANNEQFF.

There are many counts of this clonotype. The chain couples TRBV5-1 to TRBJ2-7, with 7 positions matching TRBD2. The CDR3 is 15 residues long. V dropped 4 bases and J dropped 0; count of bases not matched to a gene: 7. The germline V gene encodes CDR1 SGHRS and CDR2 YFSETQ. CDR3 DNA sequence: TGCGCCAGCAGCCAGGCCGCTAGCGGCTCCTACGAGCAGTACTTC. This encodes CASSQAASGSYEQYF.

In this sample, this clonotype turned up a few times. This chain joins TRBV7-3 and TRBJ2-5; maybe TRBD2 (7 bases). This CDR3 region has 15 residues. V was pared by 2 bases and J by 1 base, with 11 bases between. Germline values: CDR1 SGHTA, CDR2 FQGTGA. The CDR3 region has the DNA TGTGCCAGCAGCTTAGGCGGGGGCCTCCAAGAGACCCAGTACTTC. Its protein product is CASSLGGGLQETQYF.

This clonotype rates as medium-sized (0.01 to 0.1%). V usage is TRBV7-9 and J usage is TRBJ2-6, with D perhaps being TRBD1 or TRBD2 (5 bases each). This CDR3 has 19 amino acids. V lost 2 bases to trimming and J lost 4 bases, with 21 bases between them. Germline loops: CDR1 SEHNR, CDR2 FQNEAQ (reference sequence). Here the CDR3 reads CASSLKGTMSGSGANVLTF. DNA of the CDR3: TGTGCCAGCAGCTTAAAAGGGACGATGTCAGGGTCAGGGGCCAACGTCCTGACTTTC.

In its sample, this clonotype is medium-sized (0.01 to 0.1%). The CDR3: CASSQDVAGNTDTQYF. CDR3 nucleotide sequence: TGTGCCAGCAGCCAAGATGTAGCGGGGAACACAGATACGCAGTATTTT. This chain links TRBV3-1 with TRBJ2-3; 8 bases align to TRBD2. V shed 0 bases and J 2 bases; nucleotides not matched to a gene: 4. CDR1 and CDR2 (germline): LGHDT, YNNKEL (reference sequence). The CDR3 runs 16 residues.

By proportion, this clonotype is medium-sized. The chain has TRBV5-1 and TRBJ2-7, with TRBD1 as a possible D gene (5 bases). This CDR3 is built from 14 residues. CDR1 is SGHRS and CDR2 is YFSETQ in the germline V gene. Trimming left V 7 bases short and J 0 bases short, with 14 bases between. CDR3 sequence: CASGSTESSYEQYF. The CDR3 DNA reads as TGCGCCAGCGGATCGACAGAGAGCTCCTACGAGCAGTACTTC.

This clonotype has ten or more counts. The rearrangement joins TRBV12-3 or TRBV12-4 to TRBJ1-2; D may be TRBD1 (5 bases). The V end was cut by 6 bases, the J end by 8 bases, with 13 bases between. CDR3 length: 12 residues. CDR3 protein: CASSQGPFGYTF. The CDR3 DNA is TGTGCCAGCAGCCAGGGCCCTTTCGGCTACACCTTC.

This clonotype was detected only a few times. V is TRBV20-1 and J is TRBJ2-3; 13 nucleotides match TRBD2. The CDR3 has 15 amino acids. Germline CDR1 reads DFQATT; CDR2 reads SNEGSKA (reference sequence). Losses at the gene ends were 6 bases for V and 0 bases for J; bases not matched to a gene: 3. CDR3 sequence (DNA): TGCAGTGCAGGACTAGCGGGGGCTAGCACAGATACGCAGTATTTT. This gives the protein CSAGLAGASTDTQYF.